This entry lists 15 T cell receptor beta chains sequenced from one sample in a study of early T cells in non-severe SARS-CoV-2 infection. TCRdb reanalysed the 5' RACE reads using MiXCR and keeps one entry per CDR3 protein. In the table there are tens of thousands of distinct CDR3 sequences, 14% of which are singletons. What was sequenced was whole blood. The origin of the receptors is an adult who was a healthcare worker with PCR-confirmed SARS-CoV-2 infection or an uninfected control (not recorded which).

The table lists this clonotype with many counts. The rearrangement links TRBV6-6 to TRBJ2-4, with 9 nucleotides matching TRBD1. Per the germline V gene, CDR1 is MNHNY and CDR2 is SVGAGI (reference sequence). The CDR3 has 19 amino acids. V dropped 2 bases and J dropped 3; count of bases not matched to a gene: 14. The CDR3 DNA reads as TGTGCCAGCAGTTACCCTCCTCCGGGACAGGGCGGGGGCAAAAACATTCAGTACTTC. Translating gives CASSYPPPGQGGGKNIQYF.

The rearrangement joins TRBV6-1 to TRBJ2-1; 10 bases line up with TRBD1. The CDR3 runs to 17 residues. Unmatched junction bases numbered 11, after V lost 4 bases and J lost 5 bases. Germline assignment: CDR1 MNHNS and CDR2 SASEGT. The CDR3 loop is CASSAHDGDRGHNEQFF. The DNA of the CDR3 is TGTGCCAGCAGTGCTCACGATGGGGACAGGGGTCACAATGAGCAGTTCTTC.

This clonotype has ten or more counts. The chain carries TRBV21-1 and TRBJ2-3; TRBD2 is the table's D call, not checked against the DNA. TRBV21-1 is noted as a pseudogene. The CDR3 covers 16 residues. For the CDR3, the DNA is TGTGCCAGCAGCAAATTGCAGCGGGCACGCACAGATACGCAGTATTTT. As protein: CASSKLQRARTDTQYF.

The sample holds many counts of this clonotype. The rearrangement links TRBV11-2 to TRBJ2-7; 9 bases agree with TRBD1. The germline gives CDR1 SGHAT, CDR2 FQNNGV. The CDR3 totals 14 residues. The J segment lost 4 bases and the V segment lost 5 bases, leaving 6 bases of the junction unmatched. The CDR3 here is CASSHGQGTYEQYF. Here the CDR3 DNA reads TGTGCCAGCAGCCACGGACAGGGGACATACGAGCAGTACTTC. The full variable domain, in which reference TRBV11-2 and TRBJ2-7 provide the parts outside the CDR3, is EAGVAQSPRYKIIEKRQSVAFWCNPISGHATLYWYQQILGQGPKLLIQFQNNGVVDDSQLPKDRFSAERLKGVDSTLKIQPAKLEDSAVYLCASSHGQGTYEQYFGPGTRLTVT.

The gene calls are TRBV12-3 or TRBV12-4 and TRBJ2-2; D may be TRBD1 (6 bases). This CDR3 is built from 14 residues. Trimming pared 4 bases from V and 4 bases from J, leaving 10 bases between. The CDR3 nucleotides read TGTGCCAGCAGTTCCAGGGGAATCACCGGGGAGCTGTTTTTT. Translated, it gives CASSSRGITGELFF.

The rearrangement links TRBV7-3 to TRBJ1-2, with 10 bases aligning to TRBD1. This CDR3 is built from 17 residues. Germline V gene lookup returns CDR1 SGHTA and CDR2 FQGTGA. V shed 5 bases, J shed 7 bases, and the junction held 16 bases outside the gene matches. CDR3 amino acids: CASSRGTGERRAVGYTF. CDR3 in DNA: TGTGCCAGCAGCCGCGGGACAGGGGAGCGTAGAGCGGTTGGCTACACCTTC.

V and J are TRBV28 and TRBJ2-1; the D gene is possibly TRBD1 (5 bases). The CDR3 has 17 amino acids. Germline CDR1 reads MDHEN; CDR2 reads SYDVKM. Trimming stripped 1 base from V and 0 bases from J, with 13 bases between. The CDR3: CASSLSSQGSSYNEQFF. CDR3 DNA sequence: TGTGCCAGCAGTTTATCATCCCAGGGTAGCTCCTACAATGAGCAGTTCTTC.

This chain joins TRBV18 and TRBJ1-2; tentatively, D is TRBD1 (5 bases). The CDR3 extends over 13 amino acids. V was pared by 3 bases and J by 4 bases, with 9 bases between. Germline V gene data show CDR1 as KGHSH and CDR2 as LQKENI. Here the CDR3 reads CASSPRQIYGYTF. For the CDR3, the DNA is TGTGCCAGCTCACCTAGACAGATCTATGGCTACACCTTC.

This chain uses TRBV10-3 with TRBJ2-1; a possible D gene is TRBD2 (6 bases). Per the germline V gene, CDR1 is ENHRY and CDR2 is SYGVKD. CDR3 length equals 14 residues. With 6 bases removed from V and 5 bases from J, the gap between germline ends came to 14 bases. The DNA of the CDR3 is TGTGCCATCAGGGGCGGGGACGCCAACAATGAGCAGTTCTTC. Amino acid sequence: CAIRGGDANNEQFF.

This clonotype was counted at least ten times. The chain links TRBV29-1 to TRBJ1-2, with TRBD1 matching over 7 bases. J lost 4 bases, V lost 7 bases, and 9 bases had no gene match. The CDR3 sequence is 13 residues long. Germline V CDR1 and CDR2: SQVTM, ANQGSEA. DNA of the CDR3: TGCAGCGCCCGACAGGGAGGTAGCTATGGCTACACCTTC. It translates to CSARQGGSYGYTF.

This clonotype was counted between two and nine times. The chain couples TRBV9 to TRBJ2-1; 9 positions match TRBD1. CDR1 is SGDLS, CDR2 YYNGEE, per germline. The junction had 11 bases not matched to a gene; V was cut back by 4 bases and J by 9 bases. The CDR3 loop spans 15 amino acids. CDR3 DNA sequence: TGTGCCAGCAGCCCACCGGGACAGGGTTATGGTGAGCAGTTCTTC. This sequence encodes CASSPPGQGYGEQFF. Variable domain in full (rest from reference TRBV9 and TRBJ2-1): DSGVTQTPKHLITATGQRVTLRCSPRSGDLSVYWYQQSLDQGLQFLIQYYNGEERAKGNILERFSAQQFPDLHSELNLSSLELGDSALYFCASSPPGQGYGEQFFGPGTRLTVL.

At least ten counts were recorded for this clonotype. This chain connects TRBV5-1 to TRBJ2-7; 9 bases align to TRBD1. The germline gives CDR1 SGHRS, CDR2 YFSETQ. Trimming cost V 0 bases and J 2 bases; bases outside gene matches: 3. CDR3 size: 15 residues. DNA of the CDR3: TGCGCCAGCAGCTTGGAGGGACAGGGAGCCTACGAGCAGTACTTC. Translating it yields CASSLEGQGAYEQYF.

This clonotype was detected a few times. The rearrangement joins TRBV11-2 to TRBJ2-7; 10 nucleotides align to TRBD1. Germline V gene sequence: CDR1 SGHAT, CDR2 FQNNGV. The CDR3 covers 17 residues. The V and J ends lost 1 base and 0 bases, in that order; junction bases with no gene match: 6. The CDR3 sequence: CASSLAGTGVSSYEQYF. In nucleotides, the CDR3 is TGTGCCAGCAGCTTAGCCGGGACAGGGGTAAGCTCCTACGAGCAGTACTTC.

CDR3 residues: CASSDSVSTDTQYF. As DNA, the CDR3 is TGTGCCAGCAGTGATTCGGTGAGCACAGATACGCAGTATTTT. V and J are TRBV2 and TRBJ2-3; no clear D. This CDR3 is 14 amino acids long. V was cut by 3 bases and J by 0 bases, with 7 bases left in between. The V gene's germline CDR1 is SNHLY and CDR2 FYNNEI. The complete variable domain, with remaining parts taken from reference TRBV2 and TRBJ2-3, reads EPEVTQTPSHQVTQMGQEVILRCVPISNHLYFYWYRQILGQKVEFLVSFYNNEISEKSEIFDDQFSVERPDGSNFTLKIRSTKLEDSAMYFCASSDSVSTDTQYFGPGTRLTVL.

Ten or more counts support this clonotype. The genes are TRBV12-3 or TRBV12-4 and TRBJ2-3; 13 nucleotides agree with TRBD2. The CDR3 is made up of 15 amino acids. With 7 bases clipped from V and 3 bases from J, the junction kept 4 bases outside the gene matches. The CDR3 DNA reads as TGTGCCAGCATCCCGGGACTAGCGGGGACAGATACGCAGTATTTT. Its translation: CASIPGLAGTDTQYF.